The entry that follows covers one TCR beta chain sequence. This sample was taken from a study of blood T cell repertoires in COVID-19. This study enrolled people aged about 18 to 100 from approximately 25 US geographic areas. V lost 6 bases, J lost 0 bases, and 11 bases lay in between. CDR3 length: 14 amino acids. Germline assignment: CDR1 SGHVS and CDR2 FQNEAQ. Here immunoSEQ multiplex PCR was the method, and the copy in TCRdb shows in-frame clones only, minus some. The data show approximately 300,000 clones, with about 85% seen just once and about 6% held by the top ten. The rearrangement joins TRBV7-8 to TRBJ1-1; possible D gene TRBD1, 5 bases. Sequences were obtained from PBMCs or T cells enriched from blood (not recorded which). This TCR derives from a woman between 25 and 40 years old who had recovered from COVID-19. The CDR3, as DNA: TGTGCCAGCAGAGTCGACAGCATGAACACTGAAGCTTTCTTT. Translated: CASRVDSMNTEAFF. Based on the CDR3 plus reference TRBV7-8 and TRBJ1-1, the full variable domain is GAGVSQSPRYKVAKRGQDVALRCDPISGHVSLFWYQQALGQGPEFLTYFQNEAQLDKSGLPSDRFFAERPEGSVSTLKIQRTQQEDSAVYLCASRVDSMNTEAFFGQGTRLTVV.